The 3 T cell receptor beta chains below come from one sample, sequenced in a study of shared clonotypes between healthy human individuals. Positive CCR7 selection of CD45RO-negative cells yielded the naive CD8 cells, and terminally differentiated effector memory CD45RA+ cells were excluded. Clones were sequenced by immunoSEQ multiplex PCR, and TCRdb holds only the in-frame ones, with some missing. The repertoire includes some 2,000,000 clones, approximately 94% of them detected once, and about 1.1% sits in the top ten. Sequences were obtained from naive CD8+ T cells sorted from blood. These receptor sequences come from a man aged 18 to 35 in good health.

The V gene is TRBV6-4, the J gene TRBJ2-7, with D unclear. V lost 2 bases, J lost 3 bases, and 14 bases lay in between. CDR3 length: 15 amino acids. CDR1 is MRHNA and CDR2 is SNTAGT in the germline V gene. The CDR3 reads CASSDPCATHYEQYF. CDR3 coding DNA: TGTGCCAGCAGTGACCCTTGCGCGACCCACTACGAGCAGTACTTC.

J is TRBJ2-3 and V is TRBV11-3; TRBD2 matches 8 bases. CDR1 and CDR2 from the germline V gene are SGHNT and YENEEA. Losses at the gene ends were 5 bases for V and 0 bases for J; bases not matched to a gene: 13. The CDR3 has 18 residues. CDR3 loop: CASSHSGLGPLSTDTQYF. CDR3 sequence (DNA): TGTGCCAGCAGCCATTCGGGACTAGGACCTCTCAGCACAGATACGCAGTATTTT. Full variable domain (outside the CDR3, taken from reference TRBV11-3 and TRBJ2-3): EAGVVQSPRYKIIEKKQPVAFWCNPISGHNTLYWYLQNLGQGPELLIRYENEEAVDDSQLPKDRFSAERLKGVDSTLKIQPAELGDSAVYLCASSHSGLGPLSTDTQYFGPGTRLTVL.

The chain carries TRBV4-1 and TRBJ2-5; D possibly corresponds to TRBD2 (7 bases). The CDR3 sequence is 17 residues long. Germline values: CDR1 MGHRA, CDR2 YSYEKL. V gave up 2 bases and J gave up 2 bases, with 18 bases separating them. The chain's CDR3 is CASSQNGGGGLQETQYF. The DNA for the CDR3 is TGCGCCAGCAGCCAAAATGGGGGCGGGGGCTTACAAGAGACCCAGTACTTC.